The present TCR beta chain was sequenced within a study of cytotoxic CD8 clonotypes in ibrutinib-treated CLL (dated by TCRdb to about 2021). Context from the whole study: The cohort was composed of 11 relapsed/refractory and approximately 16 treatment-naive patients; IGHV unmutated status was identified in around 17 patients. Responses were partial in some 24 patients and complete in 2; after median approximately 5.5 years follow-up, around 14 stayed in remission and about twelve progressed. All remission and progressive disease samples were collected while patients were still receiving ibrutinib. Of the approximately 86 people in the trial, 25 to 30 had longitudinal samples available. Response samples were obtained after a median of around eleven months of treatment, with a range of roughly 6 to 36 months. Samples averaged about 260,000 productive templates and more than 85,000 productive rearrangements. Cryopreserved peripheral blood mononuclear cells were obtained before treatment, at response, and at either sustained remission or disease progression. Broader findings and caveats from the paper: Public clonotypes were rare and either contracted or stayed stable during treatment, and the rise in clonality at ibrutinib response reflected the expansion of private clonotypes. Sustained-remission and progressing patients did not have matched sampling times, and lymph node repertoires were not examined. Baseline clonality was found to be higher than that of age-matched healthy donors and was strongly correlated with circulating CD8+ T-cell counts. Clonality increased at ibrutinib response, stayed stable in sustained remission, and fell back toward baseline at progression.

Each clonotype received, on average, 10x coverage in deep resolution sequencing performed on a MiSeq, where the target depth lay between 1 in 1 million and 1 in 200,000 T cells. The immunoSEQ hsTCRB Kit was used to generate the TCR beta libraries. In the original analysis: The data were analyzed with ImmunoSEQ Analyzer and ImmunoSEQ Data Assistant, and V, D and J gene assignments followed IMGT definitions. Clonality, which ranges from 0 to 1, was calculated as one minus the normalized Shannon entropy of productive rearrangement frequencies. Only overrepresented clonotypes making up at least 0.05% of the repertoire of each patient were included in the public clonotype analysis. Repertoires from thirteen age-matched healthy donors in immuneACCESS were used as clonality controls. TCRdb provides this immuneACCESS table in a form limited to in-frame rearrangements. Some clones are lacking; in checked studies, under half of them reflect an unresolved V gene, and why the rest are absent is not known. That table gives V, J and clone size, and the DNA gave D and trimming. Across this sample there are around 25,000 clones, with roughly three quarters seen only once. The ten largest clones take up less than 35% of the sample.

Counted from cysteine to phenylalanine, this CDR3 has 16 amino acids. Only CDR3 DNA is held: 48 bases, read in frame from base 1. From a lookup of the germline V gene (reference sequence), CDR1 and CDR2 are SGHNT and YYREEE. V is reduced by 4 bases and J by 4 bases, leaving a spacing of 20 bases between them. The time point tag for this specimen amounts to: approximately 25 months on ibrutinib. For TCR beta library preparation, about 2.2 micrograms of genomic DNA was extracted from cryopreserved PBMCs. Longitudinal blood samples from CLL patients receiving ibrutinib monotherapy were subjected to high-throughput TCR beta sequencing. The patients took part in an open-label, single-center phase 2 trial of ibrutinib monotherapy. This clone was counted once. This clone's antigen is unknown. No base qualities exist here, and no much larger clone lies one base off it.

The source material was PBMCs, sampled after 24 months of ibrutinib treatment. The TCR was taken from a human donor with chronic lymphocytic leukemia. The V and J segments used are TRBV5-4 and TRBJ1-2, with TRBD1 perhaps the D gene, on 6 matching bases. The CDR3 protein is CASSERRDMRVYGYTF. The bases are TGTGCCAGCAGCGAACGAAGGGACATGAGGGTCTATGGCTACACCTTC.